A single sample gave rise to the 28 T cell receptor beta chains below, sequenced in a study of beta chain features in type 1 diabetes. Investigators reverse transcribed all isolated RNA, so they sequenced expressed TCRB transcripts. Profiling relied on immunoSEQ multiplex PCR, and the TCRdb table lists in-frame clones only, not all of them. The table has about 450,000 clones, more than 9.5% seen once. Material: naive CD4+ T cells from blood. Receptor source: a woman aged 18-30 years in good health.

In this sample, this clone turned up a few times. The chain recombines TRBV7-3 with TRBJ2-1; no definite D call. The CDR3 loop spans 15 amino acids. CDR1 and CDR2 (germline): SGHTA, FQGTGA. Trimming removed 0 bases at V and 6 bases at J, with 12 bases between. The CDR3 spells CASSLTLVSFNEQFF. Written as DNA, the CDR3 is TGTGCCAGCAGCTTAACTCTTGTTAGCTTCAATGAGCAGTTCTTC.

V is TRBV15 and J is TRBJ2-7; TRBD1 is a possible D gene (5 bases). The germline V and J ends were trimmed by 0 bases and 6 bases, with 9 bases remaining between them. Germline CDR1 reads LNHNV; CDR2 reads YYDKDF (reference sequence). The CDR3 is 13 residues long. CDR3 nucleotide sequence: TGTGCCACCAGCAGAGATCCTGGGGCCGAGCAGTACTTC. As protein: CATSRDPGAEQYF.

V usage is TRBV18 and J usage is TRBJ1-1; D not resolved. Trimming cost V 6 bases and J 0 bases, with 11 bases left between them. Germline assignment: CDR1 KGHSH and CDR2 LQKENI. This CDR3 has 14 residues. The DNA for the CDR3 is TGTGCCAGCTCTCTCGGCGCTCTGAACACTGAAGCTTTCTTT. Its translation: CASSLGALNTEAFF.

This clone was detected only a few times. V and J are TRBV7-9 and TRBJ2-3; 8 bases fit TRBD2. The CDR3 length is 14 residues. The junction had 3 bases not matched to a gene; V was cut back by 3 bases and J by 4 bases. Germline loops: CDR1 SEHNR, CDR2 FQNEAQ (reference sequence). The DNA of the CDR3 is TGTGCCAGCAGCTTTAGCGGGGCCGCAGATACGCAGTATTTT. It encodes CASSFSGAADTQYF.

This clone was counted a few times. Here the CDR3 DNA reads TGCGCCAGCAGCCAAGTCCGGGGGAGGGCCGGTGAAAAACTGTTTTTT. Protein: CASSQVRGRAGEKLFF. V usage is TRBV4-3 and J usage is TRBJ1-4; D might be TRBD1 (5 bases). The CDR3 runs 16 residues. The V end was cut by 1 base, the J end by 7 bases, with 16 bases between. Germline V gives CDR1 LGHNA, CDR2 YSLEER.

The V gene is TRBV16, the J gene TRBJ2-6; 7 positions match TRBD1. The ends lost 6 bases at V and 9 bases at J; junction bases unmatched: 11. Germline V CDR1 and CDR2: KGHSY, FQNENV. The CDR3 consists of 15 residues. The CDR3 sequence: CASSPEGTDLNVLTF. The CDR3 DNA reads as TGTGCCAGCAGTCCCGAGGGGACAGACCTCAACGTCCTGACTTTC. Looking up the rest from reference TRBV16 and TRBJ2-6 gives the full variable domain: GEEVAQTPKHLVRGEGQKAKLYCAPIKGHSYVFWYQQVLKNEFKFLISFQNENVFDETGMPKERFSAKCLPNSPCSLEIQATKLEDSAVYFCASSPEGTDLNVLTFGAGSRLTVL.

The chain has TRBV6-5 and TRBJ1-2; tentative D call: TRBD1 (5 bases). This CDR3 region has 15 residues. V was trimmed by 8 bases and J by 3 bases, leaving 19 bases between them. Per germline, CDR1 MNHEY and CDR2 SVGAGI. DNA for the CDR3: TGTGCCAGCGGAGAGATGAAAGGGGTTGACTATGGCTACACCTTC. This sequence encodes CASGEMKGVDYGYTF.

V is TRBV7-9 and J is TRBJ2-1; weak D call: TRBD2 (7 bases). CDR1 and CDR2 from the germline V gene are SEHNR and FQNEAQ (reference sequence). The CDR3 has 16 amino acids. Between the trimmed V and J ends, which lost 6 bases and 3 bases, there was a span of 18 bases. The CDR3 DNA follows: TGTGCCAGCAGACCGCGGGGGCCCGCGCTCTACAATGAGCAGTTCTTC. Translating it yields CASRPRGPALYNEQFF.

This clone has only a few counts. This rearrangement joins TRBV18 to TRBJ2-2; D uncertain. CDR1 is KGHSH and CDR2 is LQKENI in the germline V gene. With 1 base removed from V and 1 base from J, the gap between germline ends came to 7 bases. The CDR3 has 15 residues. The CDR3 loop is CASSPLDGNTGELFF. CDR3 DNA: TGTGCCAGCTCACCACTTGACGGGAACACCGGGGAGCTGTTTTTT. The full variable domain, with the rest looked up from reference TRBV18 and TRBJ2-2, is NAGVMQNPRHLVRRRGQEARLRCSPMKGHSHVYWYRQLPEEGLKFMVYLQKENIIDESGMPKERFSAEFPKEGPSILRIQQVVRGDSAAYFCASSPLDGNTGELFFGEGSRLTVL.

This clone was observed a handful of times. The chain recombines TRBV4-3 with TRBJ1-6; D is perhaps TRBD1 (5 bases). The CDR3 is made up of 16 amino acids. The ends were cut back, 1 base at V and 9 bases at J, with 16 bases in the middle. Germline values: CDR1 LGHNA, CDR2 YSLEER. This CDR3 is CASSQGTGAGRSPLHF. CDR3 coding DNA: TGCGCCAGCAGCCAAGGTACAGGAGCGGGACGTTCACCCCTCCACTTT.

This clone was counted between two and nine times. The chain couples TRBV20-1 to TRBJ2-1; no firm D call. This CDR3 has 11 amino acids. V was trimmed by 6 bases and J by 13 bases, leaving 16 bases between them. Germline-derived CDR1 and CDR2 are DFQATT and SNEGSKA (reference sequence). The CDR3, as DNA: TGCAGTGCGTCGCCTCTAGAGAAACAGTTCTTC. It encodes CSASPLEKQFF.

This chain uses TRBV7-9 with TRBJ2-5; D unclear. CDR1 SEHNR and CDR2 FQNEAQ come from the germline V gene (reference sequence). The CDR3 contains 16 residues. Trimming shortened V by 7 bases and J by 5 bases, and 23 bases separated the two germline ends. CDR3 sequence: CASTPIILTHGETQYF. CDR3 coding DNA: TGTGCCAGCACCCCCATAATTTTAACGCATGGGGAGACCCAGTACTTC.

The V call is TRBV18, the J call TRBJ2-7; perhaps TRBD1 as D (6 bases). Deletions cut 3 bases from V and 6 bases from J, with 18 bases between. Germline V gene lookup returns CDR1 KGHSH and CDR2 LQKENI. The CDR3 totals 15 residues. The CDR3: CASSPSKGVATEQYV. In DNA form, the CDR3 reads TGTGCCAGCTCACCCTCCAAGGGGGTCGCTACCGAGCAGTACGTC.

This clone was picked up a small number of times. The chain is built from TRBV19 and TRBJ1-2; D is uncertain. Per germline, CDR1 LNHDA and CDR2 SQIVND (reference sequence). This CDR3 region has 14 residues. Trimming pared 3 bases from V and 3 bases from J, leaving 11 bases between. CDR3 nucleotides: TGTGCCAGTAGTATTCCGGGTTTCGACTATGGCTACACCTTC. Its translation: CASSIPGFDYGYTF.

This clone was recorded a few times. Other DNA sequences within the sample encode an identical CDR3. The rearrangement links TRBV19 to TRBJ2-3; 7 bases agree with TRBD1. The V and J ends lost 3 bases and 1 base, in that order; junction bases with no gene match: 4. CDR3 length: 15 amino acids. Germline V CDR1 and CDR2: LNHDA, SQIVND (reference sequence). The CDR3 sequence: CASSIPGQGTDTQYF. For the CDR3, the DNA is TGTGCCAGTAGTATCCCCGGACAGGGCACAGATACGCAGTATTTT.

This rearrangement joins TRBV7-3 to TRBJ2-7; TRBD1 might be the D (6 bases). The CDR3 sequence is 14 residues long. CDR1 and CDR2 from the germline V gene are SGHTA and FQGTGA. V was trimmed by 3 bases and J by 4 bases, leaving 13 bases between them. The CDR3: CASSFGARGYEQYF. In nucleotides, the CDR3 is TGTGCCAGCAGCTTTGGGGCCAGGGGATACGAGCAGTACTTC.

This clone was recorded a few times. Other DNA sequences of this sample code for an identical CDR3. The chain carries TRBV7-9 and TRBJ1-2, with 7 positions matching TRBD1. V dropped 5 bases and J dropped 2; count of bases not matched to a gene: 5. Germline V gene data show CDR1 as SEHNR and CDR2 as FQNEAQ (reference sequence). The CDR3 loop spans 14 amino acids. The CDR3 reads CASSLGTVNYGYTF. The CDR3 bases are TGTGCCAGCAGCCTGGGGACAGTGAACTATGGCTACACCTTC. Full variable domain (rest looked up from reference TRBV7-9 and TRBJ1-2): DTGVSQNPRHKITKRGQNVTFRCDPISEHNRLYWYRQTLGQGPEFLTYFQNEAQLEKSRLLSDRFSAERPKGSFSTLEIQRTEQGDSAMYLCASSLGTVNYGYTFGSGTRLTVV.

This clone was counted between two and nine times. The chain joins TRBV7-9 to TRBJ2-4, with D possibly TRBD2 on 6 matching bases. The V end was cut by 3 bases, the J end by 0 bases, with 12 bases between. The CDR3 spans 16 residues. The V gene's germline CDR1 is SEHNR and CDR2 FQNEAQ (reference sequence). The CDR3: CASSFGGVLAKNIQYF. DNA of the CDR3: TGTGCCAGCAGCTTTGGAGGGGTACTAGCCAAAAACATTCAGTACTTC.

This clone was recorded a few times. This chain links TRBV25-1 with TRBJ1-2; 8 positions match TRBD1. V trimming: 2 bases; J trimming: 5 bases; junction bases outside the gene matches: 7. The CDR3 is 15 amino acids. CDR1 MGHDK and CDR2 SYGVNS come from the germline V gene. The CDR3 spells CASSEGDRSSYGYTF. The CDR3 DNA reads TGTGCCAGCAGTGAAGGGGACAGGTCGTCTTATGGCTACACCTTC.

The chain couples TRBV7-2 to TRBJ2-3, with D possibly TRBD1 on 5 matching bases. V was shortened by 4 bases and J by 2 bases, with 22 bases between the two germline ends. Germline CDR1 SGHTA, CDR2 FQGNSA. This CDR3 is built from 18 residues. CDR3 sequence: CASSSRKYAGYTTDTQYF. For the CDR3, the DNA is TGTGCCAGCAGCTCACGTAAATACGCAGGGTACACCACAGATACGCAGTATTTT.

This clone was detected only a few times. The gene calls are TRBV18 and TRBJ2-1, with D unresolved. Looked up from germline, CDR1 is KGHSH and CDR2 is LQKENI. V lost 3 bases and J 0 bases, leaving 12 bases between the germline ends. This CDR3 is 16 amino acids long. The CDR3 loop is CASSPVSASSYNEQFF. The CDR3 bases are TGTGCCAGCTCACCTGTATCCGCGAGCTCCTACAATGAGCAGTTCTTC.

This clone was seen a few times. The chain recombines TRBV18 with TRBJ2-7, with 8 nucleotides matching TRBD2. CDR1 and CDR2 (germline): KGHSH, LQKENI. V trimming: 3 bases; J trimming: 6 bases; junction bases outside the gene matches: 10. The CDR3 is 15 residues long. Written as DNA, the CDR3 is TGTGCCAGCTCACCTCGACTAGCGTCGACAATCGAGCAGTACTTC. Its protein is CASSPRLASTIEQYF.

This clone has only a few counts. J is TRBJ2-2 and V is TRBV7-2; D call uncertain. The CDR3 totals 14 residues. The V and J ends lost 1 base and 8 bases respectively, with 11 bases between them. CDR1 is SGHTA, CDR2 FQGNSA, per germline. The CDR3 is CASSLGLGLGELFF. In nucleotides, the CDR3 is TGTGCCAGCAGCTTAGGGCTAGGTCTAGGGGAGCTGTTTTTT.

The rearrangement joins TRBV9 to TRBJ2-1; maybe TRBD2 (6 bases). Germline V CDR1 and CDR2: SGDLS, YYNGEE. V lost 4 bases and J lost 0, with 11 bases in between. The CDR3 spans 15 residues. The CDR3 loop is CASSLRGDSYNEQFF. As DNA, the CDR3 is TGTGCCAGCAGCCTCCGCGGGGACTCCTACAATGAGCAGTTCTTC.

This clone was counted between two and nine times. The genes are TRBV6-6 and TRBJ2-7; 7 positions match TRBD2. Looked up from germline, CDR1 is MNHNY and CDR2 is SVGAGI (reference sequence). The CDR3 extends over 13 amino acids. V lost 5 bases, J lost 6 bases, and 7 bases stayed unmatched. CDR3 bases: TGTGCCAGCAGTCGTGAGGGACTATTCGAGCAGTACGTC. Translated: CASSREGLFEQYV.

This clone was seen a few times. V usage is TRBV5-1 and J usage is TRBJ2-1; maybe TRBD1 (5 bases). The germline CDR1 and CDR2 sequences are SGHRS and YFSETQ. Deletions cut 3 bases from V and 6 bases from J, with 13 bases between. This CDR3 contains 14 residues. The CDR3 reads CASSWGPTGNEQFF. The CDR3 DNA reads as TGCGCCAGCAGCTGGGGCCCCACCGGCAATGAGCAGTTCTTC.

The V and J genes are TRBV4-3 and TRBJ2-5; 10 bases agree with TRBD2. V gave up 2 bases and J gave up 3 bases; unmatched junction bases: 3. The CDR3 sequence is 15 residues long. Germline CDR1 reads LGHNA; CDR2 reads YSLEER. The CDR3 DNA is TGCGCCAGCAGCCAATGGACTAGCGGAGAAGAGACCCAGTACTTC. Amino acid sequence: CASSQWTSGEETQYF.

The chain has TRBV29-1 and TRBJ1-1; D possibly corresponds to TRBD1 (5 bases). The CDR3 is 11 residues long. Trimming pared 7 bases from V and 8 bases from J, leaving 14 bases between. Germline CDR1 is SQVTM and CDR2 is ANQGSEA. The CDR3 loop is CSGKGREEAFF. CDR3 sequence (DNA): TGCAGCGGAAAGGGGCGCGAGGAAGCTTTCTTT. The full variable domain, completed using reference TRBV29-1 and TRBJ1-1, is SAVISQKPSRDICQRGTSLTIQCQVDSQVTMMFWYRQQPGQSLTLIATANQGSEATYESGFVIDKFPISRPNLTFSTLTVSNMSPEDSSIYLCSGKGREEAFFGQGTRLTVV.